Listed below are T cell receptor beta chains from one sample, sequenced in a study of blood T cell repertoires in COVID-19. Clones were sequenced by immunoSEQ multiplex PCR, and TCRdb holds only the in-frame ones, with some missing. The sample has tens of thousands of clones, 65% to 85% seen once; the top ten hold 6.3%. The sample consisted of peripheral blood. The receptors here all came from a man aged 70-80 years with COVID-19, enrolled during active disease. Each CDR3 is given with its conserved first and last residue.

>TRBV5-4|TRBJ2-5|14
CASGSGGREETQYF
>TRBV7-8|TRBJ1-5|17
CASSSLTLRGRSQPQHF
>TRBV12-3/TRBV12-4|TRBJ1-2|13
CASSLGTGVGYTF
>TRBV28|TRBJ2-1|15
CASTAAGTGINEQFF
>TRBV4-3|TRBJ1-1|15
CASSRLNSGDTEAFF
>TRBV5-1|TRBJ2-7|14
CASSWGLAGNEQYF
>TRBV13|TRBJ2-7|16
CASSSDWTSGSYEQYF
>TRBV14|TRBJ1-1|15
CASSPKQTAGTEAFF
>TRBV5-4|TRBJ2-5|15
CASSLKGVAQETQYF
>TRBV15|TRBJ1-3|14
CATSRQGFGNTIYF
>TRBV5-1|TRBJ2-2|14
CASSGSAFTGELFF
>TRBV10-2|TRBJ2-1|13
CASSESSRGLRFF
>TRBV5-1|TRBJ1-2|14
CASSSGTVLYGYTF
>TRBV5-4|TRBJ2-5|15
CASSGVAGQKETQYF
>TRBV4-2|TRBJ2-1|12
CASSQGFREQFF